Listed here are 30 T cell receptor beta chains from one sample, sequenced in a study of blood T cells in healthy people across ages. The use of a sample-barcoded 5' primer and a J-beta primer mix characterized a second PCR of roughly 7 to 12 cycles. TCRdb ran MiXCR on the 5' RACE reads and lists one entry per CDR3 protein. The table has some 900,000 distinct CDR3 sequences, about 48% seen once; the top ten hold about an eighth. What was sequenced was blood. The source of these receptors is a man aged 30-40 years in good health.

This clonotype was detected a few times. The rearrangement joins TRBV28 to TRBJ1-5; D gene uncertain. The CDR3 has 17 residues. V lost 2 bases to trimming and J lost 3 bases, with 17 bases between them. Germline loops: CDR1 MDHEN, CDR2 SYDVKM. The CDR3 region has the DNA TGTGCCAGCAGTTTAGTGCAGGTTGGGATCACCAATCAGCCCCAGCATTTT. Translation gives CASSLVQVGITNQPQHF.

This clonotype appeared a few times. The chain is built from TRBV20-1 and TRBJ2-7; TRBD2 matches 8 bases. With 0 bases clipped from V and 2 bases from J, the junction kept 6 bases outside the gene matches. The CDR3 has 15 residues. Germline V gene lookup returns CDR1 DFQATT and CDR2 SNEGSKA (reference sequence). The CDR3 reads CSARDGARGAYEQYF. The CDR3 DNA is TGCAGTGCTAGAGATGGTGCGCGGGGGGCCTACGAGCAGTACTTC.

There are many counts of this clonotype. The chain uses TRBV9 and TRBJ1-5; D is unclear. Trimming cost V 0 bases and J 3 bases, with 10 bases left between them. The V gene's germline CDR1 is SGDLS and CDR2 YYNGEE. CDR3 size: 15 residues. The chain's CDR3 is CASSVDVTPNQPQHF. DNA for the CDR3: TGTGCCAGCAGCGTAGATGTCACACCCAATCAGCCCCAGCATTTT.

This chain uses TRBV11-1 with TRBJ2-4; D is undetermined. TRBJ2-7 matches the DNA end more closely, so the J call is doubtful. Germline assignment: CDR1 SGHAT and CDR2 FQDESV (reference sequence). The CDR3 totals 11 residues. This CDR3 reads CASSFLNEQYF. The CDR3 DNA is TGTGCCAGCAGCTTCTTGAACGAGCAGTACTTC.

The genes are TRBV6-2 or TRBV6-3 and TRBJ2-3, with 8 positions matching TRBD2. Germline CDR1 and CDR2: MNHEY and SVGEGT. The CDR3 is made up of 16 amino acids. With V trimmed by 3 bases and J by 4 bases, 9 bases remained unmatched. CDR3 bases: TGTGCCAGCAGTTATCCAACTAGCGGTCTCCCAGATACGCAGTATTTT. Translation: CASSYPTSGLPDTQYF.

V and J are TRBV28 and TRBJ2-3, with D tentatively TRBD1 (5 bases). The V and J ends lost 4 bases and 2 bases respectively, with 7 bases between them. This CDR3 has 13 amino acids. Germline CDR1 reads MDHEN; CDR2 reads SYDVKM. The CDR3 protein is CASSSTATDTQYF. CDR3 bases: TGTGCCAGCAGTTCGACAGCCACAGATACGCAGTATTTT.

The CDR3 spells CASSVVIGNEGTEAFF. The DNA for the CDR3 is TGTGCCAGCAGTGTCGTTATAGGGAACGAGGGCACTGAAGCTTTCTTT. The rearrangement links TRBV6-1 to TRBJ1-1; D remains ambiguous. The CDR3 loop spans 16 amino acids. The V gene's germline CDR1 is MNHNS and CDR2 SASEGT. With 4 bases removed from V and 4 bases from J, the gap between germline ends came to 19 bases.

The gene calls are TRBV12-3 or TRBV12-4 and TRBJ1-6; 10 bases agree with TRBD1. V dropped 6 bases and J dropped 9; count of bases not matched to a gene: 8. CDR3 length: 15 residues. The CDR3 DNA sequence: TGTGCCAGCAGCGCAGCTGGGACAGGGGTTTCACCCCTCCACTTT. Protein product: CASSAAGTGVSPLHF.

The rearrangement uses TRBV27 and TRBJ2-1, with a weak D call TRBD1 (6 bases). The CDR3 is made up of 16 amino acids. V shed 2 bases and J shed 4 bases, with 15 bases lying between them. Germline lookup yields CDR1 MNHEY and CDR2 SMNVEV (reference sequence). DNA of the CDR3: TGTGCCAGCAGTTTAACCACAGGGAGCTTATACAATGAGCAGTTCTTC. This codes for CASSLTTGSLYNEQFF.

V is TRBV6-2 or TRBV6-3 and J is TRBJ2-5, with 8 bases matching TRBD1. Germline V gene data show CDR1 as MNHEY and CDR2 as SVGEGT. The CDR3 has 15 amino acids. V was pared by 6 bases and J by 5 bases, with 11 bases of the junction left unmatched. The CDR3 reads CASSYGDRGMETQYF. CDR3 bases: TGTGCCAGCAGCTACGGAGACAGGGGAATGGAGACCCAGTACTTC.

The chain joins TRBV5-1 to TRBJ1-5, with TRBD1 matching 8 bases. Per the germline V gene, CDR1 is SGHRS and CDR2 is YFSETQ. This CDR3 spans 16 amino acids. The ends lost 4 bases at V and 3 bases at J; junction bases unmatched: 9. The CDR3 DNA follows: TGCGCCAGCAGCCCTGGGACAGGAGATTTCAATCAGCCCCAGCATTTT. Protein product: CASSPGTGDFNQPQHF.

The gene calls are TRBV12-3 or TRBV12-4 and TRBJ1-5; D gene unclear. V lost 3 bases and J 1 base, leaving 10 bases between the germline ends. The length of the CDR3 is 15 residues. CDR3 sequence (DNA): TGTGCCAGCAGTTTTGCAGGACGGAGCAATCAGCCCCAGCATTTT. It encodes CASSFAGRSNQPQHF.

The chain joins TRBV6-2 or TRBV6-3 to TRBJ2-3; D not certain. CDR3 size: 13 residues. Germline CDR1 reads MNHEY; CDR2 reads SVGEGT. The V gene lost 1 base and the J gene lost 5 bases, with 7 bases spanning the gap. DNA of the CDR3: TGTGCCAGCAGTTACTACGTACAAGATACGCAGTATTTT. Translated: CASSYYVQDTQYF.

This clonotype showed up just a few times. The chain recombines TRBV20-1 with TRBJ1-5; D uncertain. The germline V gene encodes CDR1 DFQATT and CDR2 SNEGSKA (reference sequence). The CDR3 extends over 14 amino acids. Between the trimmed V and J ends, which lost 4 bases and 3 bases, there was a span of 13 bases. The CDR3 coding sequence is TGCAGTGCTATGGACGGACTATCCAATCAGCCCCAGCATTTT. Its protein product is CSAMDGLSNQPQHF.

The rearrangement uses TRBV6-4 and TRBJ2-1, with TRBD1 identical over 8 bases. The V gene end was trimmed by 4 bases and the J gene end by 10 bases; junction bases not matched to a gene: 6. CDR3 length: 13 residues. CDR1 and CDR2 (germline): MRHNA, SNTAGT. In DNA, the CDR3 is TGTGCCAGCAGTGTGACAGGGGCGGGGGAGCAGTTCTTC. It specifies CASSVTGAGEQFF.

The rearrangement uses TRBV29-1 and TRBJ2-7; the match to TRBD1 covers 8 bases. The germline CDR1 and CDR2 sequences are SQVTM and ANQGSEA. V was pared by 7 bases and J by 3 bases, with 14 bases of the junction left unmatched. This CDR3 region has 15 residues. In DNA, the CDR3 is TGCAGCGCCTCCGTTGGGACAGGACCTCTCTACGAGCAGTACTTC. This sequence encodes CSASVGTGPLYEQYF.

This clonotype has a handful of counts. The chain combines TRBV29-1 with TRBJ1-2; D remains unclear. The germline CDR1 and CDR2 sequences are SQVTM and ANQGSEA. The CDR3 is made up of 11 amino acids. The ends were cut back, 4 bases at V and 6 bases at J, with 9 bases in the middle. The CDR3 DNA reads TGCAGCGTTGCCTCCTGGGATGGCTACACCTTC. It codes for CSVASWDGYTF.

This clonotype was observed a handful of times. This rearrangement joins TRBV6-5 to TRBJ2-3; D is possibly TRBD2 (6 bases). Germline lookup yields CDR1 MNHEY and CDR2 SVGAGI. The V gene lost 8 bases and the J gene lost 0 bases, with 12 bases spanning the gap. This CDR3 contains 14 residues. For the CDR3, the DNA is TGTGCCAGCTCTGCAGCGGGTAGCACAGATACGCAGTATTTT. Its protein product is CASSAAGSTDTQYF.

A few counts support this clonotype. The gene calls are TRBV6-5 and TRBJ2-1; TRBD2 might be the D (5 bases). V shed 0 bases and J shed 0 bases, with 12 bases lying between them. Per the germline V gene, CDR1 is MNHEY and CDR2 is SVGAGI. CDR3 length: 17 residues. The CDR3 is CASSYSSGYSSYNEQFF. DNA of the CDR3: TGTGCCAGCAGTTACTCGAGCGGTTACAGCTCCTACAATGAGCAGTTCTTC.

The sample holds a few counts of this clonotype. The chain uses TRBV4-1 and TRBJ2-7; 9 positions agree with TRBD1. This CDR3 comprises 17 residues. V lost 0 bases to trimming and J lost 0 bases; unmatched junction nucleotides: 6. CDR1 and CDR2 from the germline V gene are MGHRA and YSYEKL. The chain's CDR3 is CASSQETNRGLSYEQYF. In nucleotides, the CDR3 is TGCGCCAGCAGCCAAGAGACGAACAGGGGGCTCTCCTACGAGCAGTACTTC.

This clonotype was detected only a few times. V and J are TRBV20-1 and TRBJ1-2; D call uncertain. The length of the CDR3 is 14 residues. Per germline, CDR1 DFQATT and CDR2 SNEGSKA (reference sequence). V was cut by 0 bases and J by 8 bases, with 16 bases left in between. DNA for the CDR3: TGCAGTGCTAGAGAGCAGGTCCGGGGTGGCGGCTACACCTTC. Translated: CSAREQVRGGGYTF.

Note on this clonotype: The junction does not match germline at one end; this may be a read error. The rearrangement links TRBV30 to TRBJ2-1; the D gene is possibly TRBD2 (5 bases). The CDR3 consists of 11 residues. CDR1 is GTSNPN and CDR2 is SVGIG in the germline V gene (reference sequence). CDR3 sequence: CAGSVKSEQFF. The CDR3, as DNA: TGTGCCGGGAGTGTAAAGAGTGAGCAGTTCTTC.

The chain links TRBV30 to TRBJ1-2, with D maybe TRBD1 (5 bases). V was shortened by 4 bases and J by 4 bases, with 10 bases between the two germline ends. Germline lookup yields CDR1 GTSNPN and CDR2 SVGIG (reference sequence). This CDR3 region has 12 residues. The chain's CDR3 is CAWKGAPYGYTF. CDR3 sequence (DNA): TGTGCCTGGAAAGGGGCCCCCTATGGCTACACCTTC.

The chain employs TRBV5-1 and TRBJ2-1, with D perhaps matching TRBD1 or TRBD2 (5 bases each). The CDR3 runs to 15 residues. The germline V gene has CDR1 SGHRS and CDR2 YFSETQ. V was trimmed by 1 base and J by 7 bases, leaving 15 bases between them. The DNA of the CDR3 is TGCGCCAGCAGCTTGTCGTATGGGGGTAGGAATGAGCAGTTCTTC. It is translated as CASSLSYGGRNEQFF.

The CDR3 nucleotides are TGTGCCAGCAGTTGGCAAGAGCGGACTAGCACAGATACGCAGTATTTT. This codes for CASSWQERTSTDTQYF. The chain is built from TRBV5-7 and TRBJ2-3, with a weak D call TRBD2 (5 bases). TRBV5-7 is labeled an ORF, and its function is uncertain. The CDR3 totals 16 residues. Trimming cost V 5 bases and J 0 bases, with 16 bases left between them.

The chain is built from TRBV14 and TRBJ2-1, with TRBD2 as a possible D gene (6 bases). The length of the CDR3 is 14 residues. Trimming removed 8 bases at V and 8 bases at J, with 19 bases between. Germline-derived CDR1 and CDR2 are SGHDN and FVKESK. In DNA, the CDR3 is TGTGCCAGCGAGAGGGCGGGGATTGGCCATGAGCAGTTCTTC. Translated: CASERAGIGHEQFF. Drawing the rest from reference TRBV14 and TRBJ2-1, the complete variable domain is EAGVTQFPSHSVIEKGQTVTLRCDPISGHDNLYWYRRVMGKEIKFLLHFVKESKQDESGMPNNRFLAERTGGTYSTLKVQPAELEDSGVYFCASERAGIGHEQFFGPGTRLTVL.

In regard to this clonotype: The junction differs from germline at one of its ends, possibly a read error. The genes are TRBV7-9 and TRBJ1-1; D remains unclear. The CDR3 totals 13 residues. The germline V gene encodes CDR1 SEHNR and CDR2 FQNEAQ (reference sequence). As DNA, the CDR3 is TGTGCCAGTAGCTTTGGGATGAACACTGAAGCTTTCTTT. Protein: CASSFGMNTEAFF.

This clonotype has only a few counts. This chain joins TRBV20-1 and TRBJ1-1, with D maybe TRBD1 (6 bases). The V end lost 3 bases, the J end lost 5 bases, and 16 bases lay between the germline ends. CDR1 and CDR2 from the germline V gene are DFQATT and SNEGSKA (reference sequence). The CDR3 contains 14 residues. CDR3 sequence reads: CSASREGVVTEAFF. CDR3 coding DNA: TGCAGTGCTAGTCGCGAGGGGGTAGTAACTGAAGCTTTCTTT.

This clonotype was counted once. The chain combines TRBV30 with TRBJ1-2; no firm D call. This CDR3 has 8 amino acids. Germline V CDR1 and CDR2: GTSNPN, SVGIG (reference sequence). V gave up 5 bases and J gave up 6 bases, with 1 base separating them. The DNA for the CDR3 is TGTGCCTGGGATGGCTACACCTTC. Its protein is CAWDGYTF.

This chain connects TRBV7-2 to TRBJ1-5, with D possibly TRBD1 on 6 matching bases. Germline V CDR1 and CDR2: SGHTA, FQGNSA. The CDR3 runs 17 residues. Trimming stripped 4 bases from V and 4 bases from J, with 20 bases between. The CDR3 coding sequence is TGTGCCAGCAGCTCCCGGGGGGGGGGCTATAGTAATCAGCCCCAGCATTTT. Translated, it gives CASSSRGGGYSNQPQHF.